These T cell receptor beta chains were read from a single sample in a study of siplizumab effects on memory and regulatory T cells. Assay: immunoSEQ multiplex PCR; the TCRdb copy retains only in-frame clones and omits some. The table has about 120,000 clones, 93% seen once. Sequenced material: non-Treg CD4+ T cells sorted from blood. The receptors here all came from a human donor in good health. Both conserved end residues are trimmed from each CDR3.

CDR3 protein: ASSESGQIVYNEQF
J gene: TRBJ2-1
V gene: TRBV10-1

CDR3 protein: ASSTHQSTGELF
J gene: TRBJ2-2
V gene: TRBV9

CDR3 protein: ASSLERIGDTQY
J gene: TRBJ2-3
V gene: TRBV7-9

CDR3 protein: ASSFGQASSGNTIY
J gene: TRBJ1-3
V gene: TRBV5-1

CDR3 protein: ASTPLWGSSNTEAF
J gene: TRBJ1-1
V gene: TRBV28

CDR3 protein: SVGEVVLNTEAF
J gene: TRBJ1-1
V gene: TRBV29-1

CDR3 protein: ASSPQGTNQPQH
J gene: TRBJ1-5
V gene: TRBV5-1

CDR3 protein: ASRHLQGSYFNGYT
J gene: TRBJ1-2
V gene: TRBV19

CDR3 protein: ASSLVRGLMASYNEQF
J gene: TRBJ2-1
V gene: TRBV5-1

CDR3 protein: ASNIKVRANEKLF
J gene: TRBJ1-4
V gene: TRBV4-2

CDR3 protein: ASSFDSSYNSPLH
J gene: TRBJ1-6
V gene: TRBV5-6

CDR3 protein: ASSYPSGGETGELF
J gene: TRBJ2-2
V gene: TRBV12-1

CDR3 protein: ASSRVGAMGTNEKLF
J gene: TRBJ1-4
V gene: TRBV19

CDR3 protein: ASRGQPTTDTQY
J gene: TRBJ2-3
V gene: TRBV2

CDR3 protein: AIGAGQPQH
J gene: TRBJ1-5
V gene: TRBV10-3

CDR3 protein: ASSVDTGELF
J gene: TRBJ2-2
V gene: TRBV9

CDR3 protein: ASSLNGLGGETQY
J gene: TRBJ2-5
V gene: TRBV7-8

CDR3 protein: ASTGDQETQY
J gene: TRBJ2-5
V gene: TRBV2

CDR3 protein: ASSLGVRTSGYQETQY
J gene: TRBJ2-5
V gene: TRBV7-7

CDR3 protein: ASSFSGQGSF
J gene: TRBJ2-1
V gene: TRBV27

CDR3 protein: ASIRTGGSGSPLH
J gene: TRBJ1-6
V gene: TRBV2

CDR3 protein: ASSPGFSNTEAF
J gene: TRBJ1-1
V gene: TRBV7-9

CDR3 protein: ASNLSGGLYSPLH
J gene: TRBJ1-6
V gene: TRBV21-1

CDR3 protein: ASSLEELNTEAF
J gene: TRBJ1-1
V gene: TRBV5-1

CDR3 protein: ASSLLRGARYEQY
J gene: TRBJ2-7
V gene: TRBV4-1

CDR3 protein: ASSVTGIIQY
J gene: TRBJ2-4
V gene: TRBV2

CDR3 protein: ASSPGGTRTGANTEAF
J gene: TRBJ1-1
V gene: TRBV7-2

CDR3 protein: ASSFAGGAQSYNEQF
J gene: TRBJ2-1
V gene: TRBV7-3

CDR3 protein: ASSPAPANTGELF
J gene: TRBJ2-2
V gene: TRBV18

CDR3 protein: ASSSQVGGGATDTQY
J gene: TRBJ2-3
V gene: TRBV9

CDR3 protein: ARISGASYEQY
J gene: TRBJ2-7
V gene: TRBV5-3

CDR3 protein: AISETGGEAF
J gene: TRBJ1-1
V gene: TRBV10-3